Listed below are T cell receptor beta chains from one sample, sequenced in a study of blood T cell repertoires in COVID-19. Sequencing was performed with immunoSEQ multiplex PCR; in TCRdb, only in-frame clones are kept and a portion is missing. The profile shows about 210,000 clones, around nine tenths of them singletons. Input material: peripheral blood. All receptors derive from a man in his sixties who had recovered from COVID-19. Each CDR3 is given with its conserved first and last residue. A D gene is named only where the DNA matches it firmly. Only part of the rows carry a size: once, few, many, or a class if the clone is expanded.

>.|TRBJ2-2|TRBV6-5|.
CASSSPRRASPGELFF
TGTGCCAGCAGTTCCCCCCGGAGAGCGTCCCCCGGGGAGCTGTTTTTT
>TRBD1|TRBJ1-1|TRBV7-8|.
CASSLDRGNTEAFF
TGTGCCAGCAGCCTAGACAGGGGGAACACTGAAGCTTTCTTT
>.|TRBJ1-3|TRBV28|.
CASSLEYSGNTIYF
TGTGCCAGCAGTTTAGAGTATTCCGGAAACACCATATATTTT
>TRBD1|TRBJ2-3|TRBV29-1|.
CSVVRGQASTDTQYF
TGCAGCGTTGTACGAGGACAGGCGAGCACAGATACGCAGTATTTT
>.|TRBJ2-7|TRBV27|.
CASSPGQPAYEQYF
TGTGCCAGCAGCCCCGGACAGCCTGCTTACGAGCAGTACTTC
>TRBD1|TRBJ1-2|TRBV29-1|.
CSVAGQHYGYTF
TGCAGCGTTGCGGGACAGCACTATGGCTACACCTTC
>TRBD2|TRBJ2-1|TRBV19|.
CASSIAAGGTYNEQFF
TGTGCCAGTAGTATTGCGGCGGGAGGTACCTACAATGAGCAGTTCTTC
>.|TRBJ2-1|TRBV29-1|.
CSVERQGGNGQFF
TGCAGCGTTGAAAGACAGGGAGGCAATGGGCAGTTCTTC
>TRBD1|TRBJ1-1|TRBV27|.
CASSLQPRQGNTEAFF
TGTGCCAGCAGTTTGCAACCAAGACAGGGAAATACTGAAGCTTTCTTT
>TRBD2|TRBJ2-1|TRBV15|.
CATRTSGPEQFF
TGTGCCACCAGGACTAGCGGGCCCGAGCAGTTCTTC
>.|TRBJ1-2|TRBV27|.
CASSRTGIGGYTF
TGTGCCAGCAGCCGAACAGGGATAGGGGGCTACACCTTC
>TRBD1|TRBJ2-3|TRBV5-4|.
CASSRTGRNTDTQYF
TGTGCCAGCAGCCGGACAGGTCGGAACACAGATACGCAGTATTTT
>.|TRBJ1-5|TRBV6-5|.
CASRRTVSNQPQHF
TGTGCCAGCAGAAGAACAGTTAGCAATCAGCCCCAGCATTTT
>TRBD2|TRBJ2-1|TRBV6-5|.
CASTTGTSGRNEQFF
TGTGCCAGCACTACCGGGACTAGCGGGAGAAATGAGCAGTTCTTC
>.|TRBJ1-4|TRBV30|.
CAWSVPGAGNEKLFF
TGTGCCTGGAGTGTACCGGGTGCAGGGAACGAAAAACTGTTTTTT
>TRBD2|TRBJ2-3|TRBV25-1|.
CASSLGTSGGARDTQYF
TGTGCCAGCAGCTTGGGGACTAGCGGGGGGGCAAGAGATACGCAGTATTTT
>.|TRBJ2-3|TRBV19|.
CASSIGPAYTDTQYF
TGTGCCAGTAGTATAGGGCCCGCTTACACAGATACGCAGTATTTT
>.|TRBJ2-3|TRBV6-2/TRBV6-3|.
CASSWPGTYTDTQYF
TGTGCCAGCAGTTGGCCCGGGACATACACAGATACGCAGTATTTT
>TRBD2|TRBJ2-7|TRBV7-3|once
CASSGRGSSYEQYF
TGTGCCAGCAGCGGGAGGGGAAGCTCCTACGAGCAGTACTTC
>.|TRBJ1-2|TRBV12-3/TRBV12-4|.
CASTNGGMRGYTF
TGTGCCAGCACCAACGGAGGGATGCGCGGCTACACCTTC
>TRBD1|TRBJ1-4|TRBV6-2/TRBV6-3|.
CASSRRQGTTNEKLFF
TGTGCCAGCAGTCGCCGACAGGGGACAACTAATGAAAAACTGTTTTTT
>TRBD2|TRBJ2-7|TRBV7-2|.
CASSFSGRSYEQYF
TGTGCCAGCAGCTTTAGCGGGAGATCCTACGAGCAGTACTTC
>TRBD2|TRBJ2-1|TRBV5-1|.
CASSLGGLAVNEQFF
TGCGCCAGCAGCTTGGGTGGACTAGCAGTAAATGAGCAGTTCTTC
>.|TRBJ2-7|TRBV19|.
CASSIRSTREQYF
TGTGCCAGTAGTATACGTAGTACTCGGGAGCAGTACTTC
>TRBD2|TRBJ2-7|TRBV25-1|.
CASSSSGSAYEQYF
TGTGCCAGCAGTTCCAGCGGGAGCGCCTACGAGCAGTACTTC
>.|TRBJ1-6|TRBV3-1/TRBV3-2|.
CASSQYKGLNSPLHF
TGTGCCAGCAGCCAGTATAAGGGGTTGAATTCACCCCTCCACTTT
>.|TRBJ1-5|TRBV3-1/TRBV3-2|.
CASSQGVNQPQHF
TGTGCCAGCAGCCAAGGAGTCAATCAGCCCCAGCATTTT
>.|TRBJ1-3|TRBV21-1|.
CASSKVRFVGHSGNTIYF
TGTGCCAGCAGCAAAGTTAGGTTTGTGGGGCACTCTGGAAACACCATATATTTT
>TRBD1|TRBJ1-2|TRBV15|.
CATSSEGARIGYTF
TGTGCCACCAGCAGTGAGGGGGCGCGGATTGGCTACACCTTC
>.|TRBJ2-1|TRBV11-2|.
CASRQGFNEQFF
TGTGCCAGCAGGCAGGGGTTCAATGAGCAGTTCTTC
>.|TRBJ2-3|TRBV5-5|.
CASSPAGTSSDTQYF
TGTGCCAGCAGCCCCGCCGGGACATCCTCAGATACGCAGTATTTT
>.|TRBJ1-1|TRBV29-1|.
CSVVSPYTEAFF
TGCAGCGTTGTTTCCCCATACACTGAAGCTTTCTTT
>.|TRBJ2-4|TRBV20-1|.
CSARVSNIQYF
TGCAGTGCTAGAGTATCGAACATTCAGTACTTC
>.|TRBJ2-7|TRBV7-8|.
CASSPLARYEQYF
TGTGCCAGCAGCCCGCTAGCCAGGTACGAGCAGTACTTC
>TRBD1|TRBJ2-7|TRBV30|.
CAWARDSLSYEQYF
TGTGCCTGGGCCCGGGACAGCCTCTCCTACGAGCAGTACTTC